This entry describes one T cell receptor (beta chain). Its cognate antigen is unknown. This specimen belongs to a study of T cells after yellow fever vaccination. V was cut by 4 bases and J by 0 bases, with 9 bases left in between. The CDR3 runs to 15 residues. CDR1 and CDR2 (germline): SGHTA, FQGTGA. A universal primer site and UMIs were added as TCR cDNA was made by 5'RACE template switching. MiXCR was run by TCRdb on the 5' RACE reads, yielding one entry per CDR3 protein. The data contain approximately 300,000 distinct CDR3 sequences, approximately 7% of them seen just once; the ten biggest clones take up roughly a sixth. The study's findings and limits: Primary-vaccination clones mostly resurfaced post-booster (less than 98% CD4, about 87% CD8). Weaker overall was a secondary response that nonetheless peaked faster, on day 5 versus 15. Clonotypes appearing in both CD4 and CD8 compartments existed, and their share was small.

Here the sequenced sample was PBMCs, taken around 45 days after the first yellow fever vaccination. The chain is built from TRBV7-3 and TRBJ2-2; D is unclear. This clonotype originated in a young man who received the YFV17D yellow fever vaccine. CDR3 sequence: CASSSTPSNTGELFF. CDR3 DNA sequence: TGTGCCAGCAGCTCGACTCCTTCGAACACCGGGGAGCTGTTTTTT. The complete variable domain, with remaining parts taken from reference TRBV7-3 and TRBJ2-2, reads GAGVSQTPSNKVTEKGKYVELRCDPISGHTALYWYRQSLGQGPEFLIYFQGTGAADDSGLPNDRFFAVRPEGSVSTLKIQRTERGDSAVYLCASSSTPSNTGELFFGEGSRLTVL.